This T cell receptor beta chain was identified in a study of neurological immune-mediated disorders. The study's findings and limits: None of the CDR3 amino acid sequences of expanded clones recurred across subjects, suggesting private repertoires in all groups.

The output of every sequencing run, over 180 million TCR-beta sequences, came from 15-18 subjects. MiXCR was run by TCRdb on the 5' RACE reads, yielding one entry per CDR3 protein. The sample has fewer than 75,000 distinct CDR3 sequences, 4.5% to 5.5% seen once. About this clonotype: Its antigen is unknown.

Germline V gene sequence: CDR1 DFQATT, CDR2 SNEGSKA (reference sequence). The CDR3 sequence is 13 residues long. V lost 7 bases to trimming and J lost 0 bases; unmatched junction nucleotides: 2. The TCR comes from a man aged 30-40 years with multiple sclerosis. Material: PBMCs. The chain has TRBV20-1 and TRBJ2-2; 7 bases are shared with TRBD2. This CDR3 reads CSVAGTNTGELFF. Written as DNA, the CDR3 is TGCAGTGTAGCGGGCACGAACACCGGGGAGCTGTTTTTT.